These 15 T cell receptor beta chains were all obtained from the same sample, sequenced in a study of T cell responses to AZD1222 COVID-19 vaccine. Assay used: immunoSEQ multiplex PCR; TCRdb lists only in-frame clones, some missing. The data show about 93,000 clones, 85% to 90% seen once. The material sequenced was peripheral blood, taken 28 days after the second AZD1222 dose. The receptors stem from an adult who received the AZD1222 COVID-19 vaccine.

This clone was detected only a few times. This chain links TRBV10-3 with TRBJ2-7; 7 bases are a match to TRBD2. Germline V gene lookup returns CDR1 ENHRY and CDR2 SYGVKD. The CDR3 contains 13 residues. The V and J ends lost 7 bases and 1 base, in that order; junction bases with no gene match: 4. The CDR3 loop reads CAIMGGSSYEQYF. CDR3 in DNA: TGTGCCATCATGGGGGGGAGTTCCTACGAGCAGTACTTC.

The chain has TRBV30 and TRBJ1-2; TRBD1 matches 7 bases. Per the germline V gene, CDR1 is GTSNPN and CDR2 is SVGIG (reference sequence). The V gene end was trimmed by 2 bases and the J gene end by 5 bases; junction bases not matched to a gene: 8. This CDR3 region has 14 residues. CDR3 amino acids: CAWSWTGLGYGYTF. In nucleotides, the CDR3 is TGTGCCTGGAGTTGGACAGGCCTGGGGTATGGCTACACCTTC.

CDR3 coding DNA: TGTGCCAGTAGAGGGACAGGCACCTATGGCTACACCTTC. Encoded protein: CASRGTGTYGYTF. The V call is TRBV19, the J call TRBJ1-2; 8 bases are shared with TRBD1. Germline assignment: CDR1 LNHDA and CDR2 SQIVND (reference sequence). J lost 4 bases, V lost 6 bases, and 4 bases had no gene match. The CDR3 is made up of 13 amino acids.

The chain links TRBV10-3 to TRBJ2-1; tentative D call: TRBD2 (5 bases). Germline V gene lookup returns CDR1 ENHRY and CDR2 SYGVKD. The CDR3 extends over 14 amino acids. Between the trimmed V and J ends, which lost 4 bases and 4 bases, there was a span of 11 bases. CDR3 sequence reads: CAISGVEGYNEQFF. The DNA for the CDR3 is TGTGCCATCAGTGGGGTTGAGGGTTACAATGAGCAGTTCTTC.

The V and J genes are TRBV19 and TRBJ1-2; D remains unclear. This CDR3 contains 14 residues. Looked up from germline, CDR1 is LNHDA and CDR2 is SQIVND (reference sequence). The ends were cut back, 1 base at V and 2 bases at J, with 8 bases in the middle. The CDR3 coding sequence is TGTGCCAGTAGTATAGCAGTACCAAACTATGGCTACACCTTC. Protein product: CASSIAVPNYGYTF.

This CDR3 reads CASSQDVAANTGELFF. The DNA for the CDR3 is TGTGCCAGCAGCCAAGATGTAGCTGCGAACACCGGGGAGCTGTTTTTT. This chain links TRBV14 with TRBJ2-2, with D unresolved. The CDR3 is 16 residues long. The germline V gene has CDR1 SGHDN and CDR2 FVKESK. With 0 bases removed from V and 0 bases from J, the gap between germline ends came to 8 bases.

The V and J genes are TRBV7-9 and TRBJ2-1, with TRBD2 identical over 11 bases. V lost 6 bases to trimming and J lost 6 bases; unmatched junction nucleotides: 10. The CDR3 runs 16 residues. Germline values: CDR1 SEHNR, CDR2 FQNEAQ (reference sequence). The CDR3 reads CASRRNSGRDGNEQFF. As DNA, the CDR3 is TGTGCCAGCAGACGGAATAGCGGGAGGGACGGCAATGAGCAGTTCTTC.

Concerning this clone itself: The same CDR3 arises from other DNA sequences in this sample as well. The CDR3 coding sequence is TGTGCCAGCAGCTTAGAACAGGGGGCAGGTGGCTACACCTTC. Protein sequence: CASSLEQGAGGYTF. The chain recombines TRBV7-8 with TRBJ1-2; TRBD1 agrees at 9 bases. Germline CDR1 reads SGHVS; CDR2 reads FQNEAQ. This CDR3 has 14 amino acids. J was trimmed by 7 bases and V by 1 base; bases with no gene match: 4.

The rearrangement links TRBV28 to TRBJ1-5; D remains unclear. The CDR3 has 12 amino acids. Deletions cut 7 bases from V and 4 bases from J, with 8 bases between. Germline values: CDR1 MDHEN, CDR2 SYDVKM. The CDR3 region is CASTLNNQPQHF. As DNA, the CDR3 is TGTGCCAGCACCTTAAATAATCAGCCCCAGCATTTT.

The V and J genes are TRBV7-8 and TRBJ2-1; D unresolved. Germline V gene lookup returns CDR1 SGHVS and CDR2 FQNEAQ. V gave up 1 base and J gave up 4 bases, with 8 bases separating them. CDR3 length: 14 residues. CDR3 sequence reads: CASSLVGRYNEQFF. CDR3 in DNA: TGTGCCAGCAGCTTAGTTGGTCGGTACAATGAGCAGTTCTTC.

The sample holds one count of this clone. V and J are TRBV9 and TRBJ2-3, with 12 bases lining up with TRBD2. Germline lookup yields CDR1 SGDLS and CDR2 YYNGEE. The CDR3 loop spans 18 amino acids. With V trimmed by 0 bases and J by 1 base, 6 bases remained unmatched. The CDR3 is CASSVASTSGGRTDTQYF. The CDR3 bases are TGTGCCAGCAGCGTAGCTTCGACTAGCGGGGGACGCACAGATACGCAGTATTTT. Combining the CDR3 with reference TRBV9 and TRBJ2-3 gives the whole variable domain DSGVTQTPKHLITATGQRVTLRCSPRSGDLSVYWYQQSLDQGLQFLIQYYNGEERAKGNILERFSAQQFPDLHSELNLSSLELGDSALYFCASSVASTSGGRTDTQYFGPGTRLTVL.

This chain connects TRBV2 to TRBJ1-2; 7 bases agree with TRBD1. Looked up from germline, CDR1 is SNHLY and CDR2 is FYNNEI. The CDR3 runs 14 residues. The V gene end was trimmed by 8 bases and the J gene end by 7 bases; junction bases not matched to a gene: 13. CDR3 amino acids: CASETGAGSGGYTF. The DNA of the CDR3 is TGTGCCAGCGAAACAGGGGCGGGCTCGGGTGGCTACACCTTC. The whole variable domain, filled in from reference TRBV2 and TRBJ1-2, reads EPEVTQTPSHQVTQMGQEVILRCVPISNHLYFYWYRQILGQKVEFLVSFYNNEISEKSEIFDDQFSVERPDGSNFTLKIRSTKLEDSAMYFCASETGAGSGGYTFGSGTRLTVV.

The genes are TRBV19 and TRBJ1-1; the D gene is possibly TRBD1 (6 bases). The V and J ends lost 5 bases and 3 bases respectively, with 10 bases between them. Germline CDR1 and CDR2: LNHDA and SQIVND (reference sequence). CDR3 length: 13 amino acids. CDR3 protein: CASSLGADTEAFF. The CDR3 DNA reads as TGTGCCAGTAGTCTGGGGGCGGACACTGAAGCTTTCTTT.

V usage is TRBV19 and J usage is TRBJ1-1; D uncertain. The CDR3 loop spans 14 amino acids. V lost 5 bases to trimming and J lost 4 bases, with 14 bases between them. The germline CDR1 and CDR2 sequences are LNHDA and SQIVND (reference sequence). CDR3 sequence: CASSYLIVGTEAFF. The CDR3 bases are TGTGCCAGTAGTTACCTGATTGTGGGCACTGAAGCTTTCTTT.

The chain joins TRBV27 to TRBJ1-2; D is undetermined. The CDR3 is 15 amino acids. CDR1 is MNHEY, CDR2 SMNVEV, per germline (reference sequence). Between the trimmed V and J ends, which lost 10 bases and 7 bases, there was a span of 25 bases. DNA of the CDR3: TGTGCCACTCAAATCCCCGGACCGAGACCTTTTGGCTACACCTTC. Its protein is CATQIPGPRPFGYTF.